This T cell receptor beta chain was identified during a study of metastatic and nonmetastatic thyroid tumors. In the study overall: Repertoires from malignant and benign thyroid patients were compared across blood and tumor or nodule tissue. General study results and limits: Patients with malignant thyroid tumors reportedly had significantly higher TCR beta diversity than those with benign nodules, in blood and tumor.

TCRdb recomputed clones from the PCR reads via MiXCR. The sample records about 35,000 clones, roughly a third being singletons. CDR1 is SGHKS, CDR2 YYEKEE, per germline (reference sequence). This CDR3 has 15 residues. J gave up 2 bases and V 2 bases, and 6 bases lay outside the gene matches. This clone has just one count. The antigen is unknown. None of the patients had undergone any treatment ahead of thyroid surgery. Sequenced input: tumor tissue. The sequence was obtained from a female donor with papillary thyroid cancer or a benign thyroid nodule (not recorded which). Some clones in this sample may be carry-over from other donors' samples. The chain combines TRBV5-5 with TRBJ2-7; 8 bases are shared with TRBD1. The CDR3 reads CASSFPGGTAYEQYF. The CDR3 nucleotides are TGTGCCAGCAGCTTTCCAGGGGGCACCGCCTACGAGCAGTACTTC.